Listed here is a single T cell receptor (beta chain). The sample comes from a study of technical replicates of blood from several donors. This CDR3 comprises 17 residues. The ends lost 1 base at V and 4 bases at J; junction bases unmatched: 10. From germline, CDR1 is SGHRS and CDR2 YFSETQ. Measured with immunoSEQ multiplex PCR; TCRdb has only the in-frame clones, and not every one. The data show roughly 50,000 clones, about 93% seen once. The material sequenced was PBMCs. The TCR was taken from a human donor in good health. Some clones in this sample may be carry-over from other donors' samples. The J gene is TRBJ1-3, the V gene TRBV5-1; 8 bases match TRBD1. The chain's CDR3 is CASSLTLGGTGGNTIYF. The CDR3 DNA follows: TGCGCCAGCAGCTTGACTTTGGGGGGGACAGGAGGAAACACCATATATTTT.